The 8 T cell receptor beta chains below come from one sample, sequenced in a study of identical twins. TCRdb reprocessed the 5' RACE reads via MiXCR and lists one record per CDR3 protein. This table has fewer than 500,000 distinct CDR3 sequences, approximately 24% appearing once. This sample also appeared in a second study, on T cells expressing NK-cell markers.

Sample: CD4+ T cells sorted from blood. The receptors stem from a woman under 30 in good health.

The chain has TRBV10-1 and TRBJ2-7, with 11 bases matching TRBD2. The CDR3 sequence is 15 residues long. CDR1 is WNHNN, CDR2 SYGVQD, per germline (reference sequence). Trimming took 6 bases from V and 0 from J; bases not matched to a gene: 4. Here the CDR3 reads CASSAGLAGSYEQYF. CDR3 coding DNA: TGCGCCAGCAGCGCCGGACTAGCGGGCTCCTACGAGCAGTACTTC.

The chain employs TRBV7-2 and TRBJ2-5, with D tentatively TRBD1 (5 bases). There are 13 residues in the CDR3. Germline-derived CDR1 and CDR2 are SGHTA and FQGNSA. V was shortened by 5 bases and J by 4 bases, with 11 bases between the two germline ends. The CDR3 DNA is TGTGCCAGCAGCAAGGGGTTAGGAGAGACCCAGTACTTC. Translated: CASSKGLGETQYF. The whole variable domain, filled in from reference TRBV7-2 and TRBJ2-5, reads GAGVSQSPSNKVTEKGKDVELRCDPISGHTALYWYRQSLGQGLEFLIYFQGNSAPDKSGLPSDRFSAERTGGSVSTLTIQRTQQEDSAVYLCASSKGLGETQYFGPGTRLLVL.

The chain recombines TRBV7-9 with TRBJ2-5; the match to TRBD2 covers 8 bases. Per germline, CDR1 SEHNR and CDR2 FQNEAQ (reference sequence). The CDR3 extends over 16 amino acids. V shed 3 bases and J 2 bases; nucleotides not matched to a gene: 8. The CDR3 is CASSFLAGRGQETQYF. CDR3 coding DNA: TGTGCCAGCAGCTTCTTAGCGGGGAGGGGACAAGAGACCCAGTACTTC. The variable domain in full, with the rest retrieved from reference TRBV7-9 and TRBJ2-5, is DTGVSQNPRHKITKRGQNVTFRCDPISEHNRLYWYRQTLGQGPEFLTYFQNEAQLEKSRLLSDRFSAERPKGSFSTLEIQRTEQGDSAMYLCASSFLAGRGQETQYFGPGTRLLVL.

This clonotype has a handful of counts. This chain links TRBV6-1 with TRBJ1-4; D may be TRBD1 (5 bases). Germline V gives CDR1 MNHNS, CDR2 SASEGT. V was cut by 2 bases and J by 8 bases, with 15 bases left in between. This CDR3 region has 15 residues. The CDR3 loop reads CASSESGPIGEKLFF. The CDR3 DNA sequence: TGTGCCAGCAGTGAATCGGGGCCGATAGGGGAAAAACTGTTTTTT.

The rearrangement uses TRBV6-1 and TRBJ2-7; 12 bases are a match to TRBD2. The CDR3 runs to 14 residues. Per the germline V gene, CDR1 is MNHNS and CDR2 is SASEGT. Trimming cost V 8 bases and J 6 bases; bases outside gene matches: 8. The CDR3 loop reads CASRGLAGLGEQYF. CDR3 in DNA: TGTGCCAGCCGGGGACTAGCGGGTCTCGGCGAGCAGTACTTC.

V and J are TRBV7-9 and TRBJ2-2; no clear D. Germline lookup yields CDR1 SEHNR and CDR2 FQNEAQ (reference sequence). Trimming took 5 bases from V and 2 from J, leaving 12 bases between them. CDR3 length: 15 residues. The CDR3 here is CASSPVRHNTGELFF. In nucleotides, the CDR3 is TGTGCCAGCAGCCCCGTCAGGCACAACACCGGGGAGCTGTTTTTT.

This chain links TRBV6-5 with TRBJ2-1; no firm D call. The V end lost 3 bases, the J end lost 10 bases, and 16 bases lay between the germline ends. This CDR3 contains 14 residues. The V gene's germline CDR1 is MNHEY and CDR2 SVGAGI. The CDR3 DNA sequence: TGTGCCAGCAGTTATGACCCCAGCCGGAAAGAGCAGTTCTTC. This sequence encodes CASSYDPSRKEQFF.

This sequence joins TRBV5-6 and TRBJ1-1, with D unresolved. Germline V gene data show CDR1 as SGHDT and CDR2 as YYEEEE. The CDR3 contains 14 residues. Trimming stripped 7 bases from V and 1 base from J, with 14 bases between. CDR3 DNA sequence: TGTGCCAGCGCTTTCTATGGTTCGAACACTGAAGCTTTCTTT. This encodes CASAFYGSNTEAFF.